This T cell receptor (beta chain) was identified in a study of identical twins. Study-wide findings and caveats: Cord blood's abundant beta clonotypes had fewer insertions, unlike memory repertoires. Twins shared out-of-frame alpha sequences with excess low generation probability.

This clonotype was counted many times. The target antigen is unknown. There are 12 residues in the CDR3. Germline lookup yields CDR1 SQVTM and CDR2 ANQGSEA. Trimming pared 6 bases from V and 2 bases from J, leaving 11 bases between. Unique molecular identifiers were present on the cDNA, and a universal primer site came from template switching. MiXCR was run by TCRdb on the 5' RACE reads, yielding one entry per CDR3 protein. The repertoire includes 700,000 or so distinct CDR3 sequences, approximately 9% of them detected once, and 0.8% to 1% sits in the top ten. These data were also reused for a study on yellow fever vaccine responses in identical twins.

Sample: PBMCs. This sequence joins TRBV29-1 and TRBJ2-7; unclear D gene. This TCR derives from a woman in her late teens or twenties in good health. The CDR3 DNA sequence: TGCAGCGTCTCCCTGGTTCCCTACGAGCAGTACTTC. This translates into CSVSLVPYEQYF.